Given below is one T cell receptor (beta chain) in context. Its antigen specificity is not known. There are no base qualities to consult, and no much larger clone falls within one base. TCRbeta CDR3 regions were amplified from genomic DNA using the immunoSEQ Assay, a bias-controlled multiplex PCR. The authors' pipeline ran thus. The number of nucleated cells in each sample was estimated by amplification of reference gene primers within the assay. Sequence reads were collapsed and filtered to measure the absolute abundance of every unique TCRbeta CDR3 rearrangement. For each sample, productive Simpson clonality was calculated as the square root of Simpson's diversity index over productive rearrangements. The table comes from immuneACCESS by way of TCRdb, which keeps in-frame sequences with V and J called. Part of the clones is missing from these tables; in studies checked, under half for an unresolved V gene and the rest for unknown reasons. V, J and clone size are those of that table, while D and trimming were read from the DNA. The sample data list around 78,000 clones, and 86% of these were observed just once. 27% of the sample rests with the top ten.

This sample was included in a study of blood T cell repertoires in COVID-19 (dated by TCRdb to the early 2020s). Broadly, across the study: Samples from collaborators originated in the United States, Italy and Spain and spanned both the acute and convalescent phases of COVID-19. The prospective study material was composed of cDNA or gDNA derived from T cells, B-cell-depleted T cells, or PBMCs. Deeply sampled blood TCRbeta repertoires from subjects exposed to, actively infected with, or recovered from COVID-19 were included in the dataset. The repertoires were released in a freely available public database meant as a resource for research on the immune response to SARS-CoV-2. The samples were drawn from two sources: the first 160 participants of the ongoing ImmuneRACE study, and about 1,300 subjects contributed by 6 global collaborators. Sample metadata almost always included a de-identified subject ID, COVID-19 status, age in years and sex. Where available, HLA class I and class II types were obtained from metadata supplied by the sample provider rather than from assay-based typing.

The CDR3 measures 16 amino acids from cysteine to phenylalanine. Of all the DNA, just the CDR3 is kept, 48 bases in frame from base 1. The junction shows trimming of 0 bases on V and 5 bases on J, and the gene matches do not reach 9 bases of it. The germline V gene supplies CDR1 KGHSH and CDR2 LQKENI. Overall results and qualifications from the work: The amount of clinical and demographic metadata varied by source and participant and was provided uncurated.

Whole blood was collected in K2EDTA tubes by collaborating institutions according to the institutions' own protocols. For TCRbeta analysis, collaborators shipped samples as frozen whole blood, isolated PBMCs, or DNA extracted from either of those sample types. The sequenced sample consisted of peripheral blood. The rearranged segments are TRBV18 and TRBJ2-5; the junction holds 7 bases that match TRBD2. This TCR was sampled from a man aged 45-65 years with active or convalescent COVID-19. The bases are TGTGCCAGCTCACCACCCTCCCGCGGGGGAGGGGAGACCCAGTACTTC. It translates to CASSPPSRGGGETQYF.